The entry that follows covers one TCR beta chain sequence. As yet, its antigen is unknown. Some clones are missing from TCRdb's copy, which holds only in-frame ones; the method was immunoSEQ multiplex PCR. Here the sample spans approximately 110,000 clones, more than 75% being singletons. Germline V gene data show CDR1 as SNHLY and CDR2 as FYNNEI. The CDR3 is made up of 15 amino acids. The V gene lost 6 bases and the J gene lost 5 bases, with 17 bases spanning the gap. The data stem from a study of T cell responses to AZD1222 COVID-19 vaccine. Whole-study context: Pooled together were second doses at about 4 or about 12 weeks. The study, taken as a whole, reports: The donor cohort was predominantly white British with a female majority, and clonal diversity may have been underestimated.

The sequence came from an adult in good health. The chain recombines TRBV2 with TRBJ1-5, with unresolved D. This specimen consisted of peripheral blood, obtained on day 0 of AZD1222 vaccination. In DNA, the CDR3 is TGTGCCAGCAGCCAAGTTTGGAAGGGTGATCAGCCCCAGCATTTT. This sequence encodes CASSQVWKGDQPQHF.